The entry that follows covers one TCR beta chain sequence. The sample holds many counts of this clonotype. The antigen this receptor binds is unknown. Per-base quality was not reported, and no clone a single base away is much larger than it. There are 13 amino acids in the CDR3, from cysteine to phenylalanine inclusive. CDR3 DNA is the only sequence kept; it has 39 bases, read in frame from the first base. CDR1 and CDR2 are drawn from the germline V gene (reference sequence): LNHDA, SQIVND. V and J lose 3 bases and 4 bases, and a span of 9 bases separates them. The healthy controls were volunteers from a blood bank in Maryland, USA. Libraries from unsorted PBMCs were made from 2 million PBMCs kept in RNAlater at -80 degrees C until RNA extraction. Peripheral blood was subjected to Ficoll-Hypaque density gradient centrifugation to isolate PBMCs, which were then cryopreserved in liquid nitrogen. This record belongs to a study of neurological immune-mediated disorders (dated 2019 in TCRdb). Background on the whole study: Peripheral blood TCR-beta repertoires from HTLV-I-associated myelopathy (HAM/TSP) patients, multiple sclerosis patients and healthy controls were compared by UMI-based sequencing. The 95 to 120 TCR-beta libraries covered PBMC samples along with longitudinal samples, technical triplicates, and paired sorted CD4+ and CD8+ T-cell subsets. The cohort was made up of about 65 subjects, consisting of some 14 HAM/TSP patients, some 35 multiple sclerosis patients and around 20 healthy controls.

Overall study results and their limits: TCR clonal expansion was highest in HAM/TSP patients and lowest in MS patients, with MS patients falling below even healthy controls. No identical CDR3 amino acid sequences were found to be shared among expanded clones across subjects, suggesting that TCR-beta repertoires were private in all groups.

cDNA synthesis used template-switch 5'RACE with a primer carrying a 10-nucleotide random unique molecular identifier tagging each TCR transcript. Over 190 million TCR-beta sequences, covering 15-18 subjects, were produced in each sequencing run. The RNeasy kit was used for extraction of total RNA. The KAPA Real-time Library Amplification kit was used to amplify TCR-beta VDJ regions with primers targeting the TCR constant region and the 5'RACE anchor. A first PCR added sample indexes and Illumina adaptors, and a second PCR then raised library yield. The roughly 650 bp TCR product was size-selected on a 2% E-gel SizeSelection system after Ampure bead purification. Library quality was checked on a Bioanalyzer, concentration was measured with Qubit, and libraries were quantified with the Kapa Library Quantification kit before pooling. An Illumina HiSeq 2500 was used to sequence the libraries paired-end at 2 x 150 bp. To increase sequence diversity, roughly 24-32% phiX was spiked into each library pool. Turning to the authors' computational methods: The UMI-based MiGEC pipeline processed quality-filtered reads and removed over 75% of raw TCR sequences during error correction. VDJ genes were aligned to IMGT germline references, and clonotypes were defined by unique CDR3 amino acid sequence plus V-J genes. VDJtools evaluated clonal expansion, Shannon diversity and CDR3 relatedness (CalcPairwiseDistances, ClusterSamples); CLCbio workbench built phylogenetic trees. Using coefficient-of-variation modelling across technical triplicates, the study counted a clone as expanded if it had at least 8 unique UMIs. TCRdb cleaned the public reads at Q25 with fastp, built clones with MiXCR and kept in-frame beta chains. Each CDR3 protein gets just one entry, which takes the most common genes and DNA from the rows behind it. The V and J calls, along with clone size, are taken from TCRdb and not from the paper's own processing. Recorded for this sample are about 77,000 distinct CDR3 sequences; around 9.9% of them occurred a single time. Together, the top ten hold 1.7% of the sample.

The sample consisted of PBMCs. The V and J segments used are TRBV19 and TRBJ2-5; confidence is insufficient to name the D gene. The sequence was collected from a man aged 45-65 years in good health. The nucleotides read TGTGCCAGTAGTATTTCCAAAGCAGAGACCCAGTACTTC. Its product reads: CASSISKAETQYF.